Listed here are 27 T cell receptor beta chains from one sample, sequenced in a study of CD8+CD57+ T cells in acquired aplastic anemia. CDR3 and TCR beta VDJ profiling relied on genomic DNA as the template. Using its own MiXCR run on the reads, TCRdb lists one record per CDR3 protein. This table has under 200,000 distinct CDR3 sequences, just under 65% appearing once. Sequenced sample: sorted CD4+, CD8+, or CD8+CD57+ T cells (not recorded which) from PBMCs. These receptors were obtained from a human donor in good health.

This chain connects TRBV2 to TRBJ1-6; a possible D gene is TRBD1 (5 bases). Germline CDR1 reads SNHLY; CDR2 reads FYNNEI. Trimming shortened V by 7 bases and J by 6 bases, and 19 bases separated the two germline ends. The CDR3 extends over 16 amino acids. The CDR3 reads CASTYGGMRINSPLHF. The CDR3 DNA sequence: TGTGCCAGCACCTACGGGGGGATGAGGATTAATTCACCCCTCCACTTT.

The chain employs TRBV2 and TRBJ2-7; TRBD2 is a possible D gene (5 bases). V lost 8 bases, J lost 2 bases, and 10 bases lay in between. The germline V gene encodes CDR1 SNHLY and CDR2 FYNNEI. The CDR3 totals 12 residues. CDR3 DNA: TGTGCCAGCTTAGGGAGCGCCTACGAGCAGTACTTC. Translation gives CASLGSAYEQYF.

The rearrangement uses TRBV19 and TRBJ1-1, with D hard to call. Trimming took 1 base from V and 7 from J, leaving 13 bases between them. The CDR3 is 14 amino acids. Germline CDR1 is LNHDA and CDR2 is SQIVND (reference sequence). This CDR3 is CASSIVPGNVEAFF. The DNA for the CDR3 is TGTGCCAGTAGTATAGTTCCGGGGAACGTTGAAGCTTTCTTT.

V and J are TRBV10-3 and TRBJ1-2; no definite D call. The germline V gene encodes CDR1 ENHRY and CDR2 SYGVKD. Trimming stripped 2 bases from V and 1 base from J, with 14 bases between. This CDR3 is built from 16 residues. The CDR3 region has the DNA TGTGCCATCAGTGAGCGGGGATTTCCGGATAACTATGGCTACACCTTC. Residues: CAISERGFPDNYGYTF.

The CDR3: CASTGTANTGELFF. DNA of the CDR3: TGCGCCAGCACCGGGACAGCGAACACCGGGGAGCTGTTTTTT. The chain recombines TRBV10-2 with TRBJ2-2; the match to TRBD1 covers 7 bases. Germline V gene data show CDR1 as WSHSY and CDR2 as SAAADI. The V gene end was trimmed by 7 bases and the J gene end by 0 bases; junction bases not matched to a gene: 2. CDR3 length: 14 amino acids.

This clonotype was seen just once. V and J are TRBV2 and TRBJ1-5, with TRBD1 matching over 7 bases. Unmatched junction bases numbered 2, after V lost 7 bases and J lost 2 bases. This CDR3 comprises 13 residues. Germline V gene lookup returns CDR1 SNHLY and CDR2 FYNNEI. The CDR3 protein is CASIGQGNQPQHF. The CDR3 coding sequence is TGTGCCAGCATAGGACAGGGCAATCAGCCCCAGCATTTT.

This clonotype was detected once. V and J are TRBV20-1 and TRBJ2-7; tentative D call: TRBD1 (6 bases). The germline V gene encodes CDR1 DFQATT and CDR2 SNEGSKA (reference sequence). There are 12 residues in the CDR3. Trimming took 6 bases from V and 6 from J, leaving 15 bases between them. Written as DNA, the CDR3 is TGCAGTGCCCGGGACACCCTCCCCGAGCAGTACTTC. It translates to CSARDTLPEQYF.

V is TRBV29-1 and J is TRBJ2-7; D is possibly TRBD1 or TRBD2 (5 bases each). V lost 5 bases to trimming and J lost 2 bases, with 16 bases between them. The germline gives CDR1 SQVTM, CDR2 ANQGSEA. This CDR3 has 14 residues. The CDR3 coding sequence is TGCAGCGTTTGTCGTGTTGAGGGGACCTACGAGCAGTACTTC. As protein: CSVCRVEGTYEQYF.

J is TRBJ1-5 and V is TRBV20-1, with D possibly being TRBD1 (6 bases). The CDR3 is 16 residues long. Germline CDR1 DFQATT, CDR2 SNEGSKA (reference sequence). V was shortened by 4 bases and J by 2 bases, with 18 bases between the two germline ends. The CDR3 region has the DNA TGCAGTGCTATCCTAGGGGGAGGCGGCGGCAATCAGCCCCAGCATTTT. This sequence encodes CSAILGGGGGNQPQHF.

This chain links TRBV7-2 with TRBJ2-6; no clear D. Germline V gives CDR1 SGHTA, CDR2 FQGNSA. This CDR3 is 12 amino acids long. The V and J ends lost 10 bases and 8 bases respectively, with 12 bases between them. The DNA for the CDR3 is TGTGCCACCGCCCAGGTTACCAACGTCCTGACTTTC. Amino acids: CATAQVTNVLTF.

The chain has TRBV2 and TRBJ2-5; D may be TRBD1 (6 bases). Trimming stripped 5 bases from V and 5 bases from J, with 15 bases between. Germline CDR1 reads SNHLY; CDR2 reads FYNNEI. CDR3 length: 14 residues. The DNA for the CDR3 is TGTGCCAGCAGTTACCGGACAGCATCGGAGACCCAGTACTTC. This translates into CASSYRTASETQYF. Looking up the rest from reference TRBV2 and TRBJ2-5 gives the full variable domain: EPEVTQTPSHQVTQMGQEVILRCVPISNHLYFYWYRQILGQKVEFLVSFYNNEISEKSEIFDDQFSVERPDGSNFTLKIRSTKLEDSAMYFCASSYRTASETQYFGPGTRLLVL.

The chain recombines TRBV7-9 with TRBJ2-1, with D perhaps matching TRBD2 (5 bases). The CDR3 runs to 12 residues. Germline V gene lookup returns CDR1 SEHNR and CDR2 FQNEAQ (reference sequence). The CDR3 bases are TGTGCGTTAGAAGCGGCCTACAATGAGCAGTTCTTC. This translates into CALEAAYNEQFF.

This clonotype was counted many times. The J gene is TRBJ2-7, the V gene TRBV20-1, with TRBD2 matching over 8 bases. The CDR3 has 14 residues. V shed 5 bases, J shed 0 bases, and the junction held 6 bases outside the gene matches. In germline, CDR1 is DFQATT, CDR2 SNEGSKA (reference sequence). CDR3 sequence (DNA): TGCAGTGCTCTTAGCGGGACCTACTCCTACGAGCAGTACTTC. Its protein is CSALSGTYSYEQYF.

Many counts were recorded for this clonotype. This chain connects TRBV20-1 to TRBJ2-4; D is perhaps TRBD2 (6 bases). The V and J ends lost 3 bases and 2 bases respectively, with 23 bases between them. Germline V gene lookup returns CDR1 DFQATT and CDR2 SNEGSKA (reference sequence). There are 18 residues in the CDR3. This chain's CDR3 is CSAREGTSTALTKNIQYF. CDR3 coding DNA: TGCAGTGCTAGGGAGGGGACTTCCACGGCTTTGACCAAAAACATTCAGTACTTC.

The CDR3 spells CASSRLNPGAGELFF. The CDR3 DNA sequence: TGTGCCAGCAGCAGACTCAACCCAGGGGCCGGGGAGCTGTTTTTT. The chain couples TRBV7-2 to TRBJ2-2; D perhaps matches TRBD1 (6 bases). There are 15 residues in the CDR3. The germline V gene encodes CDR1 SGHTA and CDR2 FQGNSA. The V end was cut by 5 bases, the J end by 6 bases, with 16 bases between.

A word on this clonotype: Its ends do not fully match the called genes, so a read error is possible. In DNA, the CDR3 is TGTGCCAGCAGCTTAAACACAGACTCCTACGAGCAGCACTTC. Its protein is CASSLNTDSYEQHF. This chain connects TRBV7-9 to TRBJ2-7; no firm D call. Germline V gene sequence: CDR1 SEHNR, CDR2 FQNEAQ (reference sequence). This CDR3 is 14 amino acids long.

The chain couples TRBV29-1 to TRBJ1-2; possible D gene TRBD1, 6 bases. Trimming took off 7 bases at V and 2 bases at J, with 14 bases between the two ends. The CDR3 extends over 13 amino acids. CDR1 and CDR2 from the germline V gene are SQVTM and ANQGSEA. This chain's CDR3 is CSAVGGPNYGYTF. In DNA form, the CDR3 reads TGCAGCGCTGTTGGGGGGCCAAACTATGGCTACACCTTC.

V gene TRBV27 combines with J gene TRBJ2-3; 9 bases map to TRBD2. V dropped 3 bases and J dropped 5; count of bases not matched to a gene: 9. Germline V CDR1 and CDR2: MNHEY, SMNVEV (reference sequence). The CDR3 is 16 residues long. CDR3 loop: CASSFFLAGNEDTQYF. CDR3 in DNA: TGTGCCAGCAGTTTTTTCCTAGCGGGAAATGAAGATACGCAGTATTTT.

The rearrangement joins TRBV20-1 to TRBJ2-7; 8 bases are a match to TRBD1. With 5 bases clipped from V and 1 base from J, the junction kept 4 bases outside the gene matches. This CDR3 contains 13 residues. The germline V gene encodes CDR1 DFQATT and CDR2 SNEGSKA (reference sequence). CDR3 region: CSAGTGPSYEQYF. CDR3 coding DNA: TGCAGTGCTGGGACAGGACCTTCCTACGAGCAGTACTTC.

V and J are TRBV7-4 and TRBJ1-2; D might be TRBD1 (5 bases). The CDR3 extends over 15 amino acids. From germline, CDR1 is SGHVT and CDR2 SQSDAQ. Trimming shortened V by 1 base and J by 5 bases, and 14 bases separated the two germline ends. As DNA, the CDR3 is TGTGCCAGCAGCTTAGGGGGCCCTCCCATTTATGGCTACACCTTC. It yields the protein CASSLGGPPIYGYTF.

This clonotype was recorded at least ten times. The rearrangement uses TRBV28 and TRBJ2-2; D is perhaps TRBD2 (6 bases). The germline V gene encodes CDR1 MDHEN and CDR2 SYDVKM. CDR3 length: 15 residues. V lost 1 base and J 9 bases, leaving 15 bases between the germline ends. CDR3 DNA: TGTGCCAGCAGTTTATTCGGGAGCGTCGAATGGGAGCTGTTTTTT. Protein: CASSLFGSVEWELFF.

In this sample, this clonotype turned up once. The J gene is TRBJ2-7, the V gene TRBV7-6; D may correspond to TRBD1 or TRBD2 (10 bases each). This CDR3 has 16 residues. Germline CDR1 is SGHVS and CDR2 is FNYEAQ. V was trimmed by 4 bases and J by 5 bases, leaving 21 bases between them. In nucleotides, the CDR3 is TGTGCCAGCAGCTCACTAGCGGGACAGGGGTTTGACGAGCAGTACTTC. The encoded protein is CASSSLAGQGFDEQYF.

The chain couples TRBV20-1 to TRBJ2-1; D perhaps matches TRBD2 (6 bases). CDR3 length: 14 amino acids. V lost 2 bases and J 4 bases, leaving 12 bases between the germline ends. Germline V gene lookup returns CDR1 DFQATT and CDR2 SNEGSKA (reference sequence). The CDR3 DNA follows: TGCAGTGCTAGAAGGGCGGGACTGTACAATGAGCAGTTCTTC. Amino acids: CSARRAGLYNEQFF.

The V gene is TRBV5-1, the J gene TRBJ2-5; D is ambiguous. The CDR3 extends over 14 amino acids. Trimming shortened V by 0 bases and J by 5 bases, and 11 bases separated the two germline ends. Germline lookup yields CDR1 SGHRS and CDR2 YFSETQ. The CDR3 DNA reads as TGCGCCAGCAGCTTGGAAGTGGGTAGGGAGACCCAGTACTTC. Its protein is CASSLEVGRETQYF.

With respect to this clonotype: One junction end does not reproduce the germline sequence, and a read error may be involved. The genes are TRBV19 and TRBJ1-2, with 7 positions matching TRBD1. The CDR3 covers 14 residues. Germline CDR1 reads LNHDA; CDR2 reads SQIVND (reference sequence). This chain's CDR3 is CASSRDRVTSGHTF. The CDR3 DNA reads TGTGCCAGTAGTAGGGACAGAGTTACGTCTGGCCACACCTTC.

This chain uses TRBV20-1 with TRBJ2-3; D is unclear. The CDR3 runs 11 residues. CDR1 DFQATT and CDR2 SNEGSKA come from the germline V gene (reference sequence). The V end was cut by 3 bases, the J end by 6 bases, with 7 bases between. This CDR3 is CSARDADTQYF. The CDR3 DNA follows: TGCAGTGCTAGGGACGCTGATACGCAGTATTTT.

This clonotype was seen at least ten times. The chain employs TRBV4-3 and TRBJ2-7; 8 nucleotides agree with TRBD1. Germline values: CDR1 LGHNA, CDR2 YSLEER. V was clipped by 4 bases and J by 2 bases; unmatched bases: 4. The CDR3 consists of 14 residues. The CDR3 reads CASSPRQGTYEQYF. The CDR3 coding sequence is TGCGCCAGCAGCCCCCGACAGGGGACCTACGAGCAGTACTTC.